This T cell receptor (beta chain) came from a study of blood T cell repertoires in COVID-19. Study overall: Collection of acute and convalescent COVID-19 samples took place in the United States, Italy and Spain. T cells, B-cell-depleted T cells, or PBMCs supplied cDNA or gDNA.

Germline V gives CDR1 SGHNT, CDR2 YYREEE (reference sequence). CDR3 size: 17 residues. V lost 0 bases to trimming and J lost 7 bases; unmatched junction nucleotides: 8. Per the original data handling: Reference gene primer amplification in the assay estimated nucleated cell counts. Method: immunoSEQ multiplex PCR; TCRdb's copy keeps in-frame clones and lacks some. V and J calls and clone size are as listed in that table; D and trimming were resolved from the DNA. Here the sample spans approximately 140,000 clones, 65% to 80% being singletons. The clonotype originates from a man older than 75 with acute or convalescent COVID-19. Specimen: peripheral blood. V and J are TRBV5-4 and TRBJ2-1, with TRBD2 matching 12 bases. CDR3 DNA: TGTGCCAGCAGCTTGGCATCTAGCGGGGGGGCGAATAATGAGCAGTTCTTC. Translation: CASSLASSGGANNEQFF.